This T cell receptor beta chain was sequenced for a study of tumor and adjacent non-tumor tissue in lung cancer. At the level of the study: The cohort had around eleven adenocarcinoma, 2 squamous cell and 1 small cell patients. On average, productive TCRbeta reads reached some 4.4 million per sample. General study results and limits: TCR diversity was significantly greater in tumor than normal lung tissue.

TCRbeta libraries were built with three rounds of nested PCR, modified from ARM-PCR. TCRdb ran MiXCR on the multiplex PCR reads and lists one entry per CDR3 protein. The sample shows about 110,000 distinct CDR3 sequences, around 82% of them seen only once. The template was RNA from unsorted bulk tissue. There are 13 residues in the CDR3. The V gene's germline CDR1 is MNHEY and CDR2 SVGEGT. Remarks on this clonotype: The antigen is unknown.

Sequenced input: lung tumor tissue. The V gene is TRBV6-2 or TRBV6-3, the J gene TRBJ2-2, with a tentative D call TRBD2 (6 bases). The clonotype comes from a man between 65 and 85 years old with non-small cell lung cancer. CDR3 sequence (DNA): TGTAGCAGCAAAGCTTGGACTACGGAGGAGCTGTTTTTT. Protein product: CSSKAWTTEELFF.